These 3 T cell receptor beta chains came from one sample sequenced in a study of T cells in women clearing cervical HPV infection. Method: immunoSEQ multiplex PCR; TCRdb's copy keeps in-frame clones and lacks some. The listing contains around 39,000 clones. The sequencing input was blood buffy coat. The source of these receptors is a woman aged 18 to 75 with a cervical HPV16 infection that either progressed to CIN3+ or cleared (not recorded which).

The CDR3 spells CASSLERGGEDTQYF. CDR3 bases read: TGTGCCAGCAGTCTGGAGCGGGGGGGCGAAGATACG. This rearrangement joins TRBV5-6 to TRBJ2-3; 10 bases fit TRBD2. The CDR3 extends 3 residues past the end of the read, so its final part is completed from the germline J gene. The CDR3 has 15 residues. Germline V gene data show CDR1 as SGHDT and CDR2 as YYEEEE. V shed 5 bases and J 5 bases; nucleotides not matched to a gene: 8.

Of note for this clone: The missing CDR3 end, 3 residues past where the read stops, is filled in from the germline J gene. The V gene is TRBV20-1, the J gene TRBJ2-7; 8 nucleotides line up with TRBD1. CDR3 length: 14 amino acids. The germline CDR1 and CDR2 sequences are DFQATT and SNEGSKA (reference sequence). V lost 1 base and J lost 3; bases outside the gene matches: 5. CDR3 region: CSARAGTGVYEQYF. The CDR3 bases that were read are TGCAGTGCTAGAGCCGGGACAGGCGTCTACGAG.

With respect to this clone: The read finishes 3 residues shy of the CDR3 end, and the germline J gene is used to complete it. The V gene is TRBV13, the J gene TRBJ2-1, with a possible D match to TRBD2 (7 bases). V dropped 0 bases and J dropped 8 bases, with 17 bases sitting between them. The CDR3 is made up of 16 amino acids. CDR1 is PRHDT, CDR2 FYEKMQ, per germline (reference sequence). CDR3 in amino acids: CASSLGGGALVDEQFF. Partial CDR3 DNA: TGTGCCAGCAGCTTAGGAGGGGGGGCCCTTGTAGATGAG.